Here is one TCR beta chain with its context. Its antigen is not identified. Random hexamers were used to reverse transcribe an amount of about 0.45 to 1 ug RNA. Across 54 Vbeta and 13 Jbeta, TCR beta CDR3 was amplified with immunoSEQ multiplex PCR. MiXCR, run by TCRdb on the immunoSEQ multiplex PCR reads, gives a single entry per CDR3 protein. Altogether roughly 150,000 distinct CDR3 sequences are present, approximately 93% being singletons, with the ten largest covering around 0.093%. This record comes from a study of CD8 T cells in Susac syndrome. From blood CD8+ and CD4+ T cells, TCR beta sequences were generated. Study outcomes and limitations: It was acknowledged by the study that relatively few individuals were included in its TCR sequencing and HLA analysis.

Trimming took 2 bases from V and 4 from J, leaving 8 bases between them. Germline assignment: CDR1 MDHEN and CDR2 SYDVKM. The CDR3 is 13 amino acids. The chain links TRBV28 to TRBJ1-2, with unresolved D. This TCR was recovered from a human donor with multiple sclerosis. The sample comprised CD4+ T cells from PBMCs. This chain's CDR3 is CASSLTSSYGYTF. DNA for the CDR3: TGTGCCAGCAGTTTAACGTCTTCCTATGGCTACACCTTC.